The next 26 T cell receptor beta chains were all read from a single sample in a study of neoadjuvant nivolumab and ipilimumab in lung cancer. Generated by immunoSEQ multiplex PCR, the TCRdb table keeps only in-frame clones and is missing some. Of roughly 7,300 clones listed, about 85% were seen once; the top ten hold 5.5% to 8%. The sequencing used tumor tissue, collected after neoadjuvant nivolumab, alone or with ipilimumab, at or shortly before surgery. The receptors shown here come from an adult with non-small cell lung cancer.

V usage is TRBV7-8 and J usage is TRBJ2-1; D gene uncertain. Germline V lookup: CDR1 SGHVS, CDR2 FQNEAQ. The V end lost 3 bases, the J end lost 2 bases, and 11 bases lay between the germline ends. The CDR3 extends over 15 amino acids. CDR3 in DNA: TGTGCCAGCAGCTTCGGTGGTTCGCCCTACAATGAGCAGTTCTTC. This codes for CASSFGGSPYNEQFF.

The gene calls are TRBV5-1 and TRBJ2-5, with 7 nucleotides matching TRBD1. CDR1 and CDR2 (germline): SGHRS, YFSETQ. The CDR3 has 15 residues. Trimming took 0 bases from V and 1 from J; bases not matched to a gene: 3. The CDR3 sequence: CASSLEGQIQETQYF. Written as DNA, the CDR3 is TGCGCCAGCAGCTTGGAGGGACAGATCCAAGAGACCCAGTACTTC.

The chain is built from TRBV7-2 and TRBJ2-7, with no clear D. Trimming cost V 5 bases and J 1 base, with 18 bases left between them. Germline V lookup: CDR1 SGHTA, CDR2 FQGNSA. The CDR3 extends over 16 amino acids. The CDR3 loop is CASSPPNSLLSYEQYF. The CDR3 DNA follows: TGTGCCAGCAGCCCCCCCAATTCCCTCCTATCCTACGAGCAGTACTTC.

This chain connects TRBV11-1 to TRBJ1-1; no clear D. Germline V gene sequence: CDR1 SGHAT, CDR2 FQDESV (reference sequence). Trimming took 1 base from V and 2 from J, leaving 5 bases between them. The CDR3 is made up of 13 amino acids. The CDR3 spells CASSLELNTEAFF. Here the CDR3 DNA reads TGTGCCAGCAGCTTAGAACTAAACACTGAAGCTTTCTTT.

The chain uses TRBV19 and TRBJ2-7, with 9 bases that match TRBD1. This CDR3 is 13 amino acids long. Germline loops: CDR1 LNHDA, CDR2 SQIVND (reference sequence). V lost 5 bases to trimming and J lost 3 bases; unmatched junction nucleotides: 2. Written as DNA, the CDR3 is TGTGCCAGTAGTGTGGACAGGGGCTACGAGCAGTACTTC. Translated, it gives CASSVDRGYEQYF. The full variable domain, its missing parts supplied by reference TRBV19 and TRBJ2-7, is DGGITQSPKYLFRKEGQNVTLSCEQNLNHDAMYWYRQDPGQGLRLIYYSQIVNDFQKGDIAEGYSVSREKKESFPLTVTSAQKNPTAFYLCASSVDRGYEQYFGPGTRLTVT.

The chain recombines TRBV5-6 with TRBJ2-3; D may be TRBD2 (6 bases). This CDR3 is 16 amino acids long. Germline lookup yields CDR1 SGHDT and CDR2 YYEEEE. The ends were cut back, 2 bases at V and 2 bases at J, with 15 bases in the middle. The CDR3 reads CASSFGRGSYTDTQYF. The CDR3 bases are TGTGCCAGCAGCTTCGGACGGGGGTCCTACACAGATACGCAGTATTTT.

This clone has a handful of counts. The chain combines TRBV11-2 with TRBJ2-4, with TRBD2 matching 7 bases. The germline V gene has CDR1 SGHAT and CDR2 FQNNGV. The CDR3 runs 16 residues. The V segment lost 5 bases and the J segment 1 base; nucleotides outside the gene matches: 8. The DNA for the CDR3 is TGTGCCAGCAGCACAAGCGGGGTGAGGGCCAAAAACATTCAGTACTTC. It translates to CASSTSGVRAKNIQYF.

The rearrangement uses TRBV2 and TRBJ1-5; no clear D. The CDR3 contains 14 residues. V was clipped by 2 bases and J by 1 base, with 6 bases between them. Per germline, CDR1 SNHLY and CDR2 FYNNEI. The CDR3 loop reads CASSEFGSNQPQHF. The CDR3 DNA reads TGTGCCAGCAGTGAATTCGGCAGCAATCAGCCCCAGCATTTT.

The J gene is TRBJ1-2, the V gene TRBV5-4, with TRBD1 matching over 8 bases. The germline gives CDR1 SGHNT, CDR2 YYREEE (reference sequence). Trimming took 3 bases from V and 6 from J; bases not matched to a gene: 10. The CDR3 loop spans 15 amino acids. The CDR3 loop is CASSSPTGELDGYTF. CDR3 nucleotides: TGTGCCAGCAGCTCCCCGACAGGGGAGTTGGATGGCTACACCTTC.

The chain carries TRBV15 and TRBJ2-7; maybe TRBD1 (5 bases). The CDR3 has 15 residues. Trimming removed 0 bases at V and 0 bases at J, with 9 bases between. Looked up from germline, CDR1 is LNHNV and CDR2 is YYDKDF (reference sequence). CDR3 sequence (DNA): TGTGCCACCAGCAGAGATCAGGGAATCTCCTACGAGCAGTACTTC. It yields the protein CATSRDQGISYEQYF. Full variable domain (missing parts from reference TRBV15 and TRBJ2-7): DAMVIQNPRYQVTQFGKPVTLSCSQTLNHNVMYWYQQKSSQAPKLLFHYYDKDFNNEADTPDNFQSRRPNTSFCFLDIRSPGLGDTAMYLCATSRDQGISYEQYFGPGTRLTVT.

The chain uses TRBV5-1 and TRBJ1-4; no clear D gene. CDR3 length: 12 residues. Trimming shortened V by 4 bases and J by 13 bases, and 14 bases separated the two germline ends. Germline V gene lookup returns CDR1 SGHRS and CDR2 YFSETQ. The CDR3: CASSALQGRLFF. The CDR3 bases are TGCGCCAGCAGCGCCCTACAAGGGCGACTGTTTTTT.

The V gene is TRBV5-5, the J gene TRBJ1-5; D remains ambiguous. The CDR3 totals 15 residues. Germline CDR1 SGHKS, CDR2 YYEKEE (reference sequence). V was cut by 0 bases and J by 0 bases, with 7 bases left in between. The CDR3 nucleotides are TGTGCCAGCAGCTTGGACGGGTATAGCAATCAGCCCCAGCATTTT. As protein: CASSLDGYSNQPQHF. The full variable domain, with the rest looked up from reference TRBV5-5 and TRBJ1-5, is DAGVTQSPTHLIKTRGQQVTLRCSPISGHKSVSWYQQVLGQGPQFIFQYYEKEERGRGNFPDRFSARQFPNYSSELNVNALLLGDSALYLCASSLDGYSNQPQHFGDGTRLSIL.

The gene calls are TRBV10-1 and TRBJ1-4; 7 nucleotides agree with TRBD1. J lost 8 bases, V lost 10 bases, and 16 bases had no gene match. Germline V gives CDR1 WNHNN, CDR2 SYGVQD (reference sequence). CDR3 length: 15 amino acids. The CDR3 nucleotides are TGCGCCAACGTCGACCTAGACAGGGACCGGGAAAAACTGTTTTTT. Translation gives CANVDLDRDREKLFF.

This clone has only a few counts. This chain joins TRBV18 and TRBJ1-1, with 7 bases matching TRBD1. V gave up 5 bases and J gave up 3 bases; unmatched junction bases: 9. The CDR3 loop spans 15 amino acids. CDR1 and CDR2 (germline): KGHSH, LQKENI. This chain's CDR3 is CASSGSRGQDTEAFF. In DNA form, the CDR3 reads TGTGCCAGCTCAGGCTCGAGGGGGCAGGACACTGAAGCTTTCTTT.

The chain employs TRBV10-2 and TRBJ2-3, with a possible D match to TRBD2 (7 bases). This CDR3 region has 13 residues. Germline CDR1 WSHSY, CDR2 SAAADI. Trimming removed 8 bases at V and 6 bases at J, with 15 bases between. As DNA, the CDR3 is TGCGCCAGCGGGGGGGGGCGTTGGGATACGCAGTATTTT. Protein sequence: CASGGGRWDTQYF.

The genes are TRBV7-9 and TRBJ2-1, with 8 bases matching TRBD1. This CDR3 spans 17 amino acids. The trim removed 5 bases at V and 3 bases at J, leaving 12 bases unmatched. Germline V gene lookup returns CDR1 SEHNR and CDR2 FQNEAQ (reference sequence). CDR3 in DNA: TGTGCCAGCAGCCAAGGAACAGGGGGGACGCGCTACAATGAGCAGTTCTTC. Translated, it gives CASSQGTGGTRYNEQFF. The variable domain in full, completed from reference TRBV7-9 and TRBJ2-1, reads DTGVSQNPRHKITKRGQNVTFRCDPISEHNRLYWYRQTLGQGPEFLTYFQNEAQLEKSRLLSDRFSAERPKGSFSTLEIQRTEQGDSAMYLCASSQGTGGTRYNEQFFGPGTRLTVL.

V is TRBV4-1 and J is TRBJ2-1; D is unresolved. CDR3 size: 15 residues. Germline V lookup: CDR1 MGHRA, CDR2 YSYEKL. The V gene lost 0 bases and the J gene lost 5 bases, with 11 bases spanning the gap. In nucleotides, the CDR3 is TGCGCCAGCAGCCAAGATCCCTCCTTTGACAATGAGCAGTTCTTC. As protein: CASSQDPSFDNEQFF.

The J gene is TRBJ1-2, the V gene TRBV7-2; D is ambiguous. Germline V lookup: CDR1 SGHTA, CDR2 FQGNSA. The CDR3 length is 14 residues. V lost 5 bases to trimming and J lost 1 base, with 11 bases between them. This CDR3 reads CASSTANLNYGYTF. Here the CDR3 DNA reads TGTGCCAGCAGCACCGCGAACCTTAACTATGGCTACACCTTC.

V is TRBV27 and J is TRBJ2-7; no clear D gene. Trimming removed 2 bases at V and 5 bases at J, with 13 bases between. From germline, CDR1 is MNHEY and CDR2 SMNVEV (reference sequence). The CDR3 totals 14 residues. The CDR3 DNA sequence: TGTGCCAGCAGTTTAAGCAGTGTTAAGGACGAGCAGTACTTC. Its protein product is CASSLSSVKDEQYF.

This rearrangement joins TRBV5-1 to TRBJ1-1, with D uncertain. With 0 bases removed from V and 1 base from J, the gap between germline ends came to 7 bases. Germline V gives CDR1 SGHRS, CDR2 YFSETQ. The CDR3 extends over 14 amino acids. CDR3 loop: CASSLDRRNTEAFF. The CDR3, as DNA: TGCGCCAGCAGCTTGGATCGGAGGAACACTGAAGCTTTCTTT.

The chain links TRBV5-5 to TRBJ2-7; 9 bases line up with TRBD1. CDR3 size: 15 residues. The V segment lost 4 bases and the J segment 4 bases; nucleotides outside the gene matches: 9. The germline V gene encodes CDR1 SGHKS and CDR2 YYEKEE (reference sequence). The CDR3 DNA follows: TGTGCCAGCAGCCCGAATTCTGGACAGGGGTACGAGCAGTACTTC. Protein product: CASSPNSGQGYEQYF.

This chain links TRBV5-1 with TRBJ2-2; no clear D. Germline loops: CDR1 SGHRS, CDR2 YFSETQ. The V end was cut by 2 bases, the J end by 0 bases, with 17 bases between. The CDR3 extends over 18 amino acids. DNA for the CDR3: TGCGCCAGCAGCTTAACTCTGGTAGGACGGCCGAACACCGGGGAGCTGTTTTTT. This sequence encodes CASSLTLVGRPNTGELFF.

A few counts support this clone. The chain recombines TRBV7-9 with TRBJ1-1; the D is unclear. CDR1 and CDR2 from the germline V gene are SEHNR and FQNEAQ (reference sequence). The CDR3 runs 11 residues. With 3 bases removed from V and 11 bases from J, the gap between germline ends came to 10 bases. The CDR3 spells CASSFAGQAFF. CDR3 nucleotides: TGTGCCAGCAGCTTCGCGGGTCAGGCTTTCTTT.

This chain uses TRBV5-1 with TRBJ2-7; D is possibly TRBD1 (5 bases). Per the germline V gene, CDR1 is SGHRS and CDR2 is YFSETQ. The ends were cut back, 1 base at V and 3 bases at J, with 5 bases in the middle. This CDR3 comprises 12 residues. The CDR3 region has the DNA TGCGCCAGCAGCTTGCAGGGCTACGAGCAGTACTTC. Translation gives CASSLQGYEQYF.

The chain is built from TRBV6-1 and TRBJ2-7, with 10 positions matching TRBD1. The CDR3 consists of 14 residues. Trimming cost V 5 bases and J 4 bases; bases outside gene matches: 5. Looked up from germline, CDR1 is MNHNS and CDR2 is SASEGT. The CDR3, as DNA: TGTGCCAGCAGTACCGGGACAGGGGCTTACGAGCAGTACTTC. Translation gives CASSTGTGAYEQYF.

This chain links TRBV6-5 with TRBJ1-6; 7 nucleotides match TRBD1. The V gene end was trimmed by 6 bases and the J gene end by 6 bases; junction bases not matched to a gene: 8. The CDR3 totals 15 residues. The V gene's germline CDR1 is MNHEY and CDR2 SVGAGI. The CDR3 DNA is TGTGCCAGCAGGTCTCAGGGGGGTGGTAATTCACCCCTCCACTTT. Translated, it gives CASRSQGGGNSPLHF.